Presented here are 13 T cell receptor beta chains from one specimen sequenced in a study of Ad26.COV2.S vaccination and SARS-CoV-2 variants. As to treatment: some 20 received Ad26.COV2.S at low or high dose, single or two shots; 5 received placebo; per-sample allocation not given. Repertoires come from day 63 after the first vaccine or placebo injection. Only in-frame clones appear in the TCRdb table, and some are missing; sequencing was by immunoSEQ multiplex PCR. The table has roughly 700,000 clones, around 90% seen once. The input for sequencing was peripheral blood, taken in a trial of Ad26.COV2.S vaccine versus placebo. The receptor source for this set is a person between 18 and 60 years old who received the Ad26.COV2.S COVID-19 vaccine or a placebo.

The chain has TRBV7-2 and TRBJ1-1; D gene ambiguous. Germline V CDR1 and CDR2: SGHTA, FQGNSA. V lost 1 base and J lost 5, with 14 bases in between. The CDR3 totals 15 residues. The CDR3 DNA follows: TGTGCCAGCAGCTTAGACCAGAGCCTGGGGACTGAAGCTTTCTTT. It is translated as CASSLDQSLGTEAFF.

The genes are TRBV3-1 (or the pseudogene TRBV3-2) and TRBJ1-1; D is unresolved. Germline CDR1 is LGHDT and CDR2 is YNNKEL (reference sequence). Between the trimmed V and J ends, which lost 1 base and 3 bases, there was a span of 9 bases. The CDR3 is 14 residues long. The chain's CDR3 is CASSQAVGYTEAFF. CDR3 nucleotide sequence: TGTGCCAGCAGCCAAGCGGTGGGGTACACTGAAGCTTTCTTT.

V usage is TRBV27 and J usage is TRBJ2-1; no definite D call. CDR3 length: 12 residues. V gave up 6 bases and J gave up 7 bases, with 10 bases separating them. The germline V gene has CDR1 MNHEY and CDR2 SMNVEV (reference sequence). CDR3 residues: CASSSRDNEQFF. The CDR3 nucleotides read TGTGCCAGCAGCTCCCGCGATAATGAGCAGTTCTTC.

The chain is built from TRBV3-1 (or the pseudogene TRBV3-2) and TRBJ1-4, with D perhaps TRBD1 (5 bases). V was shortened by 2 bases and J by 8 bases, with 18 bases between the two germline ends. The CDR3 loop spans 16 amino acids. CDR1 is LGHDT, CDR2 YNNKEL, per germline (reference sequence). In nucleotides, the CDR3 is TGTGCCAGCAGCCAACCCTCCGGGACCCGAAGGGAAAAACTGTTTTTT. Translating gives CASSQPSGTRREKLFF.

This chain uses TRBV7-2 with TRBJ2-7, with a weak D call TRBD2 (5 bases). V was shortened by 5 bases and J by 0 bases, with 17 bases between the two germline ends. The CDR3 consists of 16 residues. Germline V CDR1 and CDR2: SGHTA, FQGNSA. The CDR3 sequence is CASSHRETDFSYEQYF. The CDR3 nucleotides are TGTGCCAGCAGCCACCGTGAGACGGACTTCTCCTACGAGCAGTACTTC.

The chain is built from TRBV7-2 and TRBJ1-1, with D unclear. The CDR3 consists of 13 residues. V was shortened by 2 bases and J by 7 bases, with 11 bases between the two germline ends. Germline lookup yields CDR1 SGHTA and CDR2 FQGNSA. CDR3 bases: TGTGCCAGCAGCTTAACCGGGGTGGGTGAAGCTTTCTTT. Translation gives CASSLTGVGEAFF.

This sequence joins TRBV11-2 and TRBJ2-3, with D uncertain. This CDR3 spans 15 amino acids. V lost 0 bases, J lost 6 bases, and 13 bases lay in between. The germline V gene has CDR1 SGHAT and CDR2 FQNNGV. The DNA for the CDR3 is TGTGCCAGCAGCTTAGATGGTCAGCTATCGGATACGCAGTATTTT. Translated: CASSLDGQLSDTQYF.

The rearrangement joins TRBV24-1 to TRBJ2-1, with D perhaps TRBD1 (6 bases). The germline gives CDR1 KGHDR, CDR2 SFDVKD. The ends were cut back, 1 base at V and 2 bases at J, with 11 bases in the middle. This CDR3 has 16 amino acids. The CDR3 loop reads CATSDLADSTYNEQFF. In nucleotides, the CDR3 is TGTGCCACCAGTGATTTAGCGGACAGCACCTACAATGAGCAGTTCTTC.

V gene TRBV18 combines with J gene TRBJ2-1, with 8 positions matching TRBD1. With 6 bases clipped from V and 4 bases from J, the junction kept 8 bases outside the gene matches. CDR3 length equals 15 residues. Germline assignment: CDR1 KGHSH and CDR2 LQKENI. CDR3 loop: CASSRRDRSYNEQFF. For the CDR3, the DNA is TGTGCCAGCTCCCGCCGGGACAGGAGTTACAATGAGCAGTTCTTC.

This chain uses TRBV5-1 with TRBJ2-1; no clear D. This CDR3 has 15 residues. CDR1 is SGHRS and CDR2 is YFSETQ in the germline V gene. V lost 1 base to trimming and J lost 6 bases, with 14 bases between them. The CDR3: CASSLRPDPGNEQFF. Written as DNA, the CDR3 is TGCGCCAGCAGCTTGCGGCCGGATCCGGGCAATGAGCAGTTCTTC.

The CDR3 DNA reads as TGTGCCAGCAGCTTAATGAGCGGGGAGAACACCGGGGAGCTGTTTTTT. Protein sequence: CASSLMSGENTGELFF. This rearrangement joins TRBV7-3 to TRBJ2-2; TRBD2 matches at 7 bases. CDR1 SGHTA and CDR2 FQGTGA come from the germline V gene. The J segment lost 1 base and the V segment lost 1 base, leaving 3 bases of the junction unmatched. The CDR3 has 16 residues.

With respect to this clone: Additional DNA sequences in this sample encode the identical CDR3. For the CDR3, the DNA is TGCGCCAGCAGCCTCGGACTAGCGGGAACAGATACGCAGTATTTT. Protein sequence: CASSLGLAGTDTQYF. The J gene is TRBJ2-3, the V gene TRBV5-1, with 12 bases fitting TRBD2. CDR3 length: 15 amino acids. CDR1 is SGHRS and CDR2 is YFSETQ in the germline V gene. V dropped 4 bases and J dropped 3; count of bases not matched to a gene: 3.

This CDR3 is CATGGQGEETQYF. DNA of the CDR3: TGTGCCACTGGCGGACAGGGGGAAGAGACCCAGTACTTC. The chain joins TRBV10-3 to TRBJ2-5; the match to TRBD1 covers 10 bases. The junction had 5 bases not matched to a gene; V was cut back by 10 bases and J by 3 bases. This CDR3 contains 13 residues. Germline-derived CDR1 and CDR2 are ENHRY and SYGVKD.